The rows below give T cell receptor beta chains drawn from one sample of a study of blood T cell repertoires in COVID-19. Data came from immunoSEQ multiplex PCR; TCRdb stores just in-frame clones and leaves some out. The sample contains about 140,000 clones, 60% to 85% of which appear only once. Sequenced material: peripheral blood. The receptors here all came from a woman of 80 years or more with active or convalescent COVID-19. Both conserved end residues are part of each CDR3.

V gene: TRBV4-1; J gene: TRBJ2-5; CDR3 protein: CASSQEGSLETQYF
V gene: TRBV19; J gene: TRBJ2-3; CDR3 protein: CASSVRLAGASTDTQYF
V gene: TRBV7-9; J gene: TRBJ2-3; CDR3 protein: CASSVQGRPDTQYF
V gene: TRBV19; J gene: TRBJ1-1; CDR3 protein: CASSIWGRVDTEAFF
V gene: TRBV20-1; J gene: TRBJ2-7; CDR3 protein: CSASYEGYEQYF
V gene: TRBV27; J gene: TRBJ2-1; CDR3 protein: CASSPPTVNEQFF
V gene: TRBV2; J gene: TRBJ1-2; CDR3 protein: CASSDQILLGSYTF
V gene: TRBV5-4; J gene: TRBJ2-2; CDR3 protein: CASSFGWNTGELFF
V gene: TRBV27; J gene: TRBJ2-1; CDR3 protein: CASSSKTSGGVIAYNEQFF
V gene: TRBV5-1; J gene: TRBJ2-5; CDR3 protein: CASSLAGPTGETQYF
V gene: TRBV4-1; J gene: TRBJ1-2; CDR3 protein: CASSQGPGQGNYGYTF
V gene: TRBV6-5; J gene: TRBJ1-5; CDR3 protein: CASSTTGVGNQPQHF
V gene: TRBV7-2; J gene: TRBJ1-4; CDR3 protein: CASSLETGGRATNEKLFF
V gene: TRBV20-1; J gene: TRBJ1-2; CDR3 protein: CSASLMTGPYGYTF
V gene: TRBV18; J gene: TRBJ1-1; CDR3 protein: CASSPPVTNTEAFF
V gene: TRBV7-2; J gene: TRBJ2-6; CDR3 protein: CASSLQSGANVLTF
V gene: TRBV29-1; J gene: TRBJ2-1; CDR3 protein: CSARLQRTSGGLWGYNEQFF
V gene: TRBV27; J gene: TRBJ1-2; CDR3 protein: CASSPGQGAVDGYTF
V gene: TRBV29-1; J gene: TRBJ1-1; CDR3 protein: CSADGTGGVNTEAFF
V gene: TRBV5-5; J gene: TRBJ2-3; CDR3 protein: CASSSVGTTPHDTQYF
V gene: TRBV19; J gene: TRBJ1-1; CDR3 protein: CASSIGLTEAFF
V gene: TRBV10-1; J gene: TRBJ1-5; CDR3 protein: CASSKGARSNQPQHF
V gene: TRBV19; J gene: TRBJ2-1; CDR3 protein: CASSTDLGTGTRNEQFF
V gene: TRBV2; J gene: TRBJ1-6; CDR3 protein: CASSTTGTGVGSALHF
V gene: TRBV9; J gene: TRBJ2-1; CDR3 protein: CASSVSGSYNEQFF
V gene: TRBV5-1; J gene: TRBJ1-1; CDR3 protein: CASSPGQGWDTEAFF
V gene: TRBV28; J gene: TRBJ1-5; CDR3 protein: CATSKQGNQPQHF
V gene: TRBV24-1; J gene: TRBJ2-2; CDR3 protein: CATSDSGQGNGELFF
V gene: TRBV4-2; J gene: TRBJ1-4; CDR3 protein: CASSQRGGGTNEKLFF
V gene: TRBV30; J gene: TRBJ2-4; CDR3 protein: CAWTPGGGGAKNIQYF
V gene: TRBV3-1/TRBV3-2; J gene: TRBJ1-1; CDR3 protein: CASSQGRYQNTEAFF
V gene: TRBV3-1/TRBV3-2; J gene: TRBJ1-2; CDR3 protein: CASSQDSYGYTF
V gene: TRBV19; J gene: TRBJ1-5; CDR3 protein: CASSTGQVQHF
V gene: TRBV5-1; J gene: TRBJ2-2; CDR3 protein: CASSLARAVGELFF
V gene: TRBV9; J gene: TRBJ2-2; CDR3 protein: CASSVNPSGGIGELFF
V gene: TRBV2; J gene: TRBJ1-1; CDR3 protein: CASRYPATGGNTEAFF
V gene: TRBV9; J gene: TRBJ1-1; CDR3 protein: CASSVGEGRGEAFF
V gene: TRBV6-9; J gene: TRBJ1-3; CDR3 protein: CAGSQGDRISGNTIYF
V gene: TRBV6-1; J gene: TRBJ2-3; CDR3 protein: CASSATNSGTDTDTQYF
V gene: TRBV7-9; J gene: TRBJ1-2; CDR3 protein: CASSLGQVFAGYTF
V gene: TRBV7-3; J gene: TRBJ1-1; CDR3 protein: CASSLNSGTEAFF